This T cell receptor (beta chain) comes out of a study of T cell repertoires in cytomegalovirus infection. Looking at the study overall: Selected CMV epitopes included recently identified HLA-C-restricted ones as well as well-studied HLA-B-restricted ones. Evidence of both CMV infection and a matching HLA type came from public TCR beta signatures.

The germline CDR1 and CDR2 sequences are MNHEY and SVGEGT. Unmatched junction bases numbered 15, after V lost 0 bases and J lost 6 bases. The CDR3 length is 18 residues. In its sample, this clonotype was seen a few times. The antigen is unknown. Each CDR3 protein gets one entry after TCRdb re-called the reads with MiXCR. Counted here are 26,000 or so distinct CDR3 sequences, 15% to 20% occurring once; the ten biggest clones make up more than 80%. General observations from the study: Summed public TCR beta family frequency identified CMV carriers bearing the relevant HLA. The ex vivo response showed dominance by HLA-C-restricted CMV-specific TCR beta clonotypes.

The sequence was obtained from a human donor in good health (CMV status not recorded). Some clones in this sample may be carry-over from other donors' samples. The chain couples TRBV6-2 or TRBV6-3 to TRBJ2-3, with TRBD1 matching 7 bases. This material consisted of CD8+ T cells from cultured PBMCs, taken from culture after CMV antigen stimulation. DNA of the CDR3: TGTGCCAGCAGTTACTCTAGTTGGACAGGCTCCACGTTCGATACGCAGTATTTT. Translating it yields CASSYSSWTGSTFDTQYF.